These 20 T cell receptor beta chains originate from one sample sequenced in a study of blood T cells in healthy people across ages. Primers used in a second PCR of roughly 7 to 11 cycles were a sample-barcoded 5' primer and a J-beta primer mix. TCRdb reprocessed the 5' RACE reads with MiXCR, giving one entry per CDR3 protein. The sample has approximately 1.5 million distinct CDR3 sequences, 34% seen once. The sequencing input was blood. All receptors derive from a woman aged 25 to 39 in good health.

V gene TRBV24-1 combines with J gene TRBJ1-1; D uncertain. CDR1 KGHDR and CDR2 SFDVKD come from the germline V gene. The CDR3 has 13 residues. Trimming removed 10 bases from V and 3 bases from J, with 14 bases in between. CDR3 protein: CATQRGSDTEAFF. CDR3 coding DNA: TGTGCCACTCAAAGAGGGTCGGACACTGAAGCTTTCTTT.

This clonotype showed up just a few times. The gene calls are TRBV20-1 and TRBJ2-1; D is ambiguous. Trimming cost V 3 bases and J 4 bases, with 13 bases left between them. Germline V gives CDR1 DFQATT, CDR2 SNEGSKA (reference sequence). The CDR3 extends over 14 amino acids. The CDR3 DNA sequence: TGCAGTGCTAGTAGCCTTTCGGATTACAATGAGCAGTTCTTC. As protein: CSASSLSDYNEQFF.

This chain links TRBV28 with TRBJ2-5, with D possibly being TRBD1 (6 bases). This CDR3 comprises 13 residues. Germline lookup yields CDR1 MDHEN and CDR2 SYDVKM. V lost 10 bases to trimming and J lost 5 bases, with 17 bases between them. The CDR3 spells CATGDRFGETQYF. In nucleotides, the CDR3 is TGTGCCACGGGTGACAGGTTCGGCGAGACCCAGTACTTC.

The V call is TRBV20-1, the J call TRBJ2-7, with unresolved D. Between the trimmed V and J ends, which lost 6 bases and 4 bases, there was a span of 25 bases. Germline V gene lookup returns CDR1 DFQATT and CDR2 SNEGSKA (reference sequence). CDR3 size: 16 residues. The chain's CDR3 is CSAPRAGQVFPYEQYF. The CDR3 DNA follows: TGCAGTGCCCCGCGCGCAGGTCAGGTCTTTCCTTACGAGCAGTACTTC.

This chain joins TRBV2 and TRBJ1-5, with TRBD1 as a possible D gene (5 bases). Germline assignment: CDR1 SNHLY and CDR2 FYNNEI. The V gene lost 5 bases and the J gene lost 8 bases, with 13 bases spanning the gap. This CDR3 spans 13 amino acids. CDR3 in amino acids: CASSRTRGEPQHF. In DNA, the CDR3 is TGTGCCAGCAGTCGGACTCGGGGCGAGCCCCAGCATTTT.

This clonotype was recorded at least ten times. The V call is TRBV7-2, the J call TRBJ2-7; TRBD2 matches 9 bases. Germline-derived CDR1 and CDR2 are SGHTA and FQGNSA. This CDR3 has 14 residues. The V and J ends lost 2 bases and 6 bases, in that order; junction bases with no gene match: 5. DNA of the CDR3: TGTGCCAGCAGCTTACGCGGGGGGGCGGCCGAGCAGTACTTC. Its translation: CASSLRGGAAEQYF.

The sample holds a few counts of this clonotype. The chain links TRBV9 to TRBJ2-3; tentative D call: TRBD2 (6 bases). Germline values: CDR1 SGDLS, CDR2 YYNGEE. Trimming removed 4 bases from V and 8 bases from J, with 20 bases in between. The CDR3 consists of 15 residues. In DNA form, the CDR3 reads TGTGCCAGCAGCAAAGGAGGGACTGGTTTGGCTACGCAGTATTTT. This gives the protein CASSKGGTGLATQYF.

V usage is TRBV27 and J usage is TRBJ2-4; D might be TRBD2 (6 bases). The J call may be faulty, since TRBJ2-7 better matches the DNA end. The V gene's germline CDR1 is MNHEY and CDR2 SMNVEV (reference sequence). The CDR3 contains 16 residues. The CDR3 region has the DNA TGTGCCAGCAGTTTACTGCTAACGGGAGCCCCCTACGAGCAGTACTTC. It encodes CASSLLLTGAPYEQYF.

The chain links TRBV2 to TRBJ2-3; D is unresolved. The CDR3 spans 15 residues. V dropped 3 bases and J dropped 1 base, with 11 bases sitting between them. Germline assignment: CDR1 SNHLY and CDR2 FYNNEI. This CDR3 is CASSERLKGTDTQYF. The DNA for the CDR3 is TGTGCCAGCAGTGAGAGGCTGAAAGGCACAGATACGCAGTATTTT.

This clonotype appeared once. This chain links TRBV4-3 with TRBJ2-1; TRBD1 is a possible D gene (6 bases). The length of the CDR3 is 15 residues. Germline CDR1 reads LGHNA; CDR2 reads YSLEER. Trimming left V 0 bases short and J 7 bases short, with 13 bases between. The CDR3 region is CASSQDGTRGNEQFF. The CDR3, as DNA: TGCGCCAGCAGCCAAGACGGGACAAGGGGTAATGAGCAGTTCTTC.

In its sample, this clonotype was seen a few times. The chain uses TRBV7-9 and TRBJ1-2, with D unresolved. The V gene's germline CDR1 is SEHNR and CDR2 FQNEAQ (reference sequence). The CDR3 has 16 amino acids. Trimming left V 4 bases short and J 4 bases short, with 19 bases between. This CDR3 reads CASSSSGQEGFYGYTF. CDR3 coding DNA: TGTGCCAGCAGCTCAAGCGGGCAGGAAGGATTCTATGGCTACACCTTC.

V gene TRBV5-1 combines with J gene TRBJ2-3; 9 bases match TRBD2. CDR1 is SGHRS and CDR2 is YFSETQ in the germline V gene. V dropped 0 bases and J dropped 0; count of bases not matched to a gene: 5. This CDR3 comprises 17 residues. CDR3 sequence (DNA): TGCGCCAGCAGCTTGGCCGTCACTAGCGGGAGCACAGATACGCAGTATTTT. The encoded protein is CASSLAVTSGSTDTQYF.

The rearrangement uses TRBV7-6 and TRBJ2-1; 13 bases map to TRBD2. Germline V lookup: CDR1 SGHVS, CDR2 FNYEAQ. After removal of 9 bases from V and 7 bases from J, the junction contained 3 bases not matched to a gene. CDR3 length: 13 amino acids. The CDR3 reads CASGTSGKNEQFF. In DNA, the CDR3 is TGTGCCAGTGGGACTAGCGGGAAAAATGAGCAGTTCTTC.

Many counts were recorded for this clonotype. The J gene is TRBJ2-1, the V gene TRBV20-1, with 10 bases fitting TRBD2. The CDR3 sequence is 17 residues long. CDR1 and CDR2 (germline): DFQATT, SNEGSKA (reference sequence). V lost 6 bases and J lost 8; bases outside the gene matches: 19. The CDR3 protein is CSASGRLASGSGYEQFF. For the CDR3, the DNA is TGCAGTGCCAGTGGCCGTCTGGCTAGCGGGAGCGGGTATGAGCAGTTCTTC.

The rearrangement joins TRBV3-1 to TRBJ2-7; tentatively, D is TRBD1 or TRBD2 (5 bases each). V was trimmed by 0 bases and J by 3 bases, leaving 18 bases between them. The CDR3 is 17 amino acids. Germline V gene data show CDR1 as LGHDT and CDR2 as YNNKEL (reference sequence). The CDR3 loop is CASSQDKRLGTLYEQYF. CDR3 DNA: TGTGCCAGCAGCCAAGATAAGAGGCTGGGGACCCTCTACGAGCAGTACTTC.

The rearrangement joins TRBV4-2 to TRBJ2-1; tentative D call: TRBD2 (6 bases). V was shortened by 4 bases and J by 0 bases, with 16 bases between the two germline ends. The V gene's germline CDR1 is LGHNA and CDR2 YNFKEQ. The CDR3 has 17 residues. CDR3 loop: CASSPASARSSYNEQFF. The CDR3 nucleotides are TGTGCCAGCAGCCCGGCTAGCGCTAGAAGCTCCTACAATGAGCAGTTCTTC.

This chain joins TRBV3-1 and TRBJ2-7, with D perhaps TRBD2 (5 bases). V lost 6 bases and J lost 6, with 9 bases in between. This CDR3 region has 11 residues. Germline CDR1 LGHDT, CDR2 YNNKEL (reference sequence). The DNA of the CDR3 is TGTGCCAGCAGATGGGCGGGCGAGCAGTACTTC. Its translation: CASRWAGEQYF.

This clonotype was detected only a few times. This chain connects TRBV18 to TRBJ1-5; 8 bases are a match to TRBD1. The length of the CDR3 is 14 residues. The germline V gene has CDR1 KGHSH and CDR2 LQKENI. V lost 3 bases, J lost 5 bases, and 3 bases stayed unmatched. Here the CDR3 reads CASSPTGADQPQHF. In DNA form, the CDR3 reads TGTGCCAGCTCACCGACAGGGGCTGATCAGCCCCAGCATTTT.

The chain recombines TRBV2 with TRBJ1-1, with D unresolved. The length of the CDR3 is 14 residues. Germline V gene lookup returns CDR1 SNHLY and CDR2 FYNNEI. The ends were cut back, 3 bases at V and 4 bases at J, with 12 bases in the middle. CDR3 amino acids: CASSDMSGRTEAFF. Here the CDR3 DNA reads TGTGCCAGCAGTGACATGTCAGGTCGCACTGAAGCTTTCTTT.

Only a few counts were recorded for this clonotype. The rearrangement links TRBV24-1 to TRBJ2-5; D might be TRBD1 or TRBD2, each matching 6 bases. Trimming removed 5 bases from V and 2 bases from J, with 14 bases in between. Germline loops: CDR1 KGHDR, CDR2 SFDVKD. This CDR3 is built from 15 residues. The CDR3: CATSAGGMEQETQYF. DNA for the CDR3: TGTGCCACCAGTGCCGGGGGCATGGAGCAAGAGACCCAGTACTTC.